This note documents a single TCR beta chain sequence. The antigen remains undetermined. The record originates from a study of cytomegalovirus exposure and HLA in healthy donors. General study findings and limits: TCR beta V- and J-gene trimming was later associated with a missense DCLRE1C variant. Follow-up analysis found HLA locus-dependent TCR association rates, highest for DRB1 and lowest for HLA-C.

Germline trimming cut 6 bases from V and 2 bases from J; bases unmatched to any gene: 7. CDR1 and CDR2 (germline): GTSNPN, SVGIG (reference sequence). The CDR3 totals 15 residues. A multiplex PCR was run with 60 Vbeta primers and 13 Jbeta primers. TCRdb keeps only in-frame clones here, not all; method: immunoSEQ multiplex PCR. This repertoire comprises fewer than 45,000 clones; its ten largest clones make up 8.9%. The chain is built from TRBV30 and TRBJ1-5; TRBD1 aligns across 10 bases. Sequencing input: PBMCs. The sequence was obtained from a man aged 40-49 years in good health and CMV-seropositive. The CDR3 spells CACDRGRSGNQPQHF. CDR3 nucleotides: TGTGCCTGTGACAGGGGGCGAAGTGGCAATCAGCCCCAGCATTTT.